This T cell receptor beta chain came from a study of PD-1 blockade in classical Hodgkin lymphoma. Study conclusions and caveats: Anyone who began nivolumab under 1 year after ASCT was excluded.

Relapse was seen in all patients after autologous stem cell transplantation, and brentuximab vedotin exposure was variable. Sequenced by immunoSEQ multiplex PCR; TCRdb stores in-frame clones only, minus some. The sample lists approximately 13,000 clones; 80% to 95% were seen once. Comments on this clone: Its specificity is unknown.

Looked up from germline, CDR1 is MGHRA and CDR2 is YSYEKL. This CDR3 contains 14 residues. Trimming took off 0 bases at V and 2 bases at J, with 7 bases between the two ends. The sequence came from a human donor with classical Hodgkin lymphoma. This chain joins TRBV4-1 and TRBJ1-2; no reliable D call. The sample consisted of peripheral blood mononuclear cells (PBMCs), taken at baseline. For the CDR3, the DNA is TGCGCCAGCAGCCAAGATCAGACAAACTATGGCTACACCTTC. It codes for CASSQDQTNYGYTF.